This T cell receptor beta chain was documented in a study of cytomegalovirus exposure and HLA in healthy donors. Whole-study context: Out of 398 genotyped donors, roughly 80% belonged to the Caucasian-associated ancestry cluster. Study conclusions and caveats: Later analysis identified several of the most significant clusters that appeared linked to common viral pathogens. The study had only CMV serostatus as immune exposure information. The authors excluded some V segments, including TRBV6-2 and TRBV6-3, as indistinguishable.

This clone was recorded only once. Its antigen is not identified. Amplification used 60 Vbeta primers and 13 Jbeta primers. The data were produced by immunoSEQ multiplex PCR, yet TCRdb's version contains in-frame clones alone and is incomplete. The sample lists approximately 190,000 clones, roughly 80% occurring once. CDR1 is WNHNN, CDR2 SYGVQD, per germline (reference sequence). The CDR3 totals 13 residues. Trimming removed 5 bases from V and 7 bases from J, with 9 bases in between. The source is a man in his forties or fifties in good health and CMV-seropositive. The genes are TRBV10-1 and TRBJ1-6, with a weak D call TRBD1 (6 bases). The specimen sequenced was PBMCs. CDR3 coding DNA: TGCGCCAGCAGTCCAACAGGGAATTCACCCCTCCACTTT. Translating gives CASSPTGNSPLHF.